The rows below give T cell receptor beta chains drawn from one sample of a study of blood T cell repertoires in COVID-19. The repertoire was sequenced with immunoSEQ multiplex PCR; TCRdb's copy has only in-frame clones and lacks some. The sample consists of approximately 130,000 clones, 75% to 85% of them appearing once. The sample taken for sequencing was peripheral blood. The origin of the receptors is a man older than 75 with acute or convalescent COVID-19. CDR3s include the opening cysteine and the closing phenylalanine or tryptophan. Each record gives: clone size, D gene, J gene, V gene, CDR3 protein, CDR3 DNA. The D gene is left open where the match is weak. Size is omitted from some rows. Given values are once, few, many or a class for expanded clones.

size: NA; D: NA; J: TRBJ1-5; V: TRBV6-2/TRBV6-3; CDR3: CASSYSKGSGNQPQHF; DNA: TGTGCCAGCAGTTACTCGAAAGGAAGCGGCAATCAGCCCCAGCATTTT
size: NA; D: TRBD2; J: TRBJ2-1; V: TRBV29-1; CDR3: CSVGGSGSRWDEQFF; DNA: TGCAGCGTTGGGGGTAGCGGGAGCCGGTGGGATGAGCAGTTCTTC
size: NA; D: NA; J: TRBJ1-3; V: TRBV10-3; CDR3: CAVSSQGEGNTIYF; DNA: TGTGCCGTCAGTTCACAGGGCGAGGGAAACACCATATATTTT
size: NA; D: TRBD1; J: TRBJ2-3; V: TRBV4-3; CDR3: CASSQDVGTGGTDTQYF; DNA: TGCGCCAGCAGCCAAGATGTGGGGACAGGGGGCACAGATACGCAGTATTTT
size: NA; D: NA; J: TRBJ1-5; V: TRBV12-3/TRBV12-4; CDR3: CASSPRLEQPQHF; DNA: TGTGCCAGCAGTCCCCGACTAGAACAGCCCCAGCATTTT
size: NA; D: NA; J: TRBJ1-6; V: TRBV5-4; CDR3: CASSFQQGNNSPLHF; DNA: TGTGCCAGCAGCTTTCAACAGGGCAATAATTCACCCCTCCACTTT
size: NA; D: TRBD1; J: TRBJ1-5; V: TRBV18; CDR3: CASSLNGQAAARQPQHF; DNA: TGTGCCAGCTCACTAAACGGACAGGCCGCCGCCAGGCAGCCCCAGCATTTT
size: NA; D: NA; J: TRBJ2-5; V: TRBV4-1; CDR3: CASSQDGASRETQYF; DNA: TGCGCCAGCAGCCAAGATGGGGCTAGTCGAGAGACCCAGTACTTC
size: once; D: TRBD2; J: TRBJ2-6; V: TRBV10-3; CDR3: CASSGVNSGANVLTF; DNA: TGTGCCAGTAGCGGGGTAAACTCTGGGGCCAACGTCCTGACTTTC
size: NA; D: NA; J: TRBJ1-6; V: TRBV19; CDR3: CASSIQAGDNSPLHF; DNA: TGTGCCAGTAGTATTCAGGCAGGGGATAATTCACCCCTCCACTTT
size: few; D: NA; J: TRBJ1-6; V: TRBV5-1; CDR3: CASSLTTGSPLHF; DNA: TGCGCCAGCAGCTTGACGACGGGGTCACCCCTCCACTTT
size: NA; D: TRBD1; J: TRBJ2-7; V: TRBV4-2; CDR3: CASSQDLPGTGLTYEQYF; DNA: TGTGCCAGCAGCCAAGATTTACCCGGGACAGGGTTGACCTACGAGCAGTACTTC
size: NA; D: TRBD1; J: TRBJ2-2; V: TRBV5-6; CDR3: CASSYRDRATGELFF; DNA: TGTGCCAGCAGCTACCGGGACAGAGCGACTGGGGAGCTGTTTTTT
size: NA; D: TRBD1; J: TRBJ2-1; V: TRBV7-9; CDR3: CASSLQGRNEQFF; DNA: TGTGCCAGCAGCCTACAGGGGCGCAATGAGCAGTTCTTC
size: NA; D: TRBD1; J: TRBJ1-2; V: TRBV18; CDR3: CASSQDRGHGYTF; DNA: TGTGCCAGCTCACAAGACAGGGGGCATGGCTACACCTTC
size: NA; D: NA; J: TRBJ2-7; V: TRBV12-2; CDR3: CASRTRLAGGQRYEQYF; DNA: TGTGCAAGTCGCACTAGACTAGCGGGGGGACAACGGTACGAGCAGTACTTC
size: NA; D: NA; J: TRBJ2-1; V: TRBV5-4; CDR3: CASSLNGPNEQFF; DNA: TGTGCCAGCAGCTTGAATGGGCCCAATGAGCAGTTCTTC
size: NA; D: NA; J: TRBJ1-2; V: TRBV2; CDR3: CASSEGNRVPSTF; DNA: TGTGCCAGCAGTGAAGGAAACCGGGTGCCTTCCACCTTC
size: NA; D: NA; J: TRBJ1-2; V: TRBV3-1/TRBV3-2; CDR3: CASSPTLGQGLGGNYGYTF; DNA: TGTGCCAGCAGCCCTACACTCGGTCAGGGTTTGGGGGGTAACTATGGCTACACCTTC
size: few; D: NA; J: TRBJ2-1; V: TRBV15; CDR3: CATSISLQGLGDNEQFF; DNA: TGTGCCACCAGCATTTCATTACAGGGATTGGGGGACAATGAGCAGTTCTTC
size: few; D: TRBD2; J: TRBJ2-5; V: TRBV6-1; CDR3: CASSGWTSGGQETQYF; DNA: TGTGCCAGCAGTGGGTGGACTAGCGGGGGGCAAGAGACCCAGTACTTC
size: NA; D: NA; J: TRBJ2-5; V: TRBV15; CDR3: CATSSLTGRGETQYF; DNA: TGTGCCACCAGCAGTTTGACAGGGCGGGGAGAGACCCAGTACTTC
size: NA; D: NA; J: TRBJ1-3; V: TRBV18; CDR3: CASSPESAGNTIYF; DNA: TGTGCCAGCTCGCCAGAGTCTGCTGGAAACACCATATATTTT
size: NA; D: NA; J: TRBJ2-5; V: TRBV19; CDR3: CASSNPFLGPTQYF; DNA: TGTGCCAGTAGTAACCCATTCCTGGGGCCTACCCAGTACTTC
size: NA; D: TRBD1; J: TRBJ2-2; V: TRBV5-6; CDR3: CASSLSFEGQGATGELFF; DNA: TGTGCCAGCAGCCTAAGCTTCGAGGGACAGGGGGCGACCGGGGAGCTGTTTTTT
size: once; D: NA; J: TRBJ2-7; V: TRBV5-1; CDR3: CASSLGILTGEQYF; DNA: TGCGCCAGCAGCTTGGGCATCTTAACTGGCGAGCAGTACTTC
size: NA; D: NA; J: TRBJ1-2; V: TRBV7-2; CDR3: CASSGRGRRLYGYTF; DNA: TGTGCCAGCAGCGGCAGGGGTAGACGCCTTTATGGCTACACCTTC
size: NA; D: NA; J: TRBJ2-5; V: TRBV5-1; CDR3: CASRNQQGRETQYF; DNA: TGCGCCAGCAGGAATCAACAGGGGAGGGAGACCCAGTACTTC
size: NA; D: NA; J: TRBJ2-5; V: TRBV7-9; CDR3: CASSSQVLQETQYF; DNA: TGTGCCAGCAGCTCGCAGGTGCTCCAAGAGACCCAGTACTTC
size: NA; D: TRBD1; J: TRBJ1-2; V: TRBV6-5; CDR3: CASRMGQGYGYTF; DNA: TGTGCCAGCAGGATGGGACAGGGCTATGGCTACACCTTC
size: NA; D: TRBD2; J: TRBJ2-2; V: TRBV4-1; CDR3: CASSQHTSGGGTGELFF; DNA: TGCGCCAGCAGCCAACATACTAGCGGGGGCGGGACCGGGGAGCTGTTTTTT
size: NA; D: TRBD1; J: TRBJ2-2; V: TRBV12-3/TRBV12-4; CDR3: CATNRGTGELFF; DNA: TGTGCCACGAACAGGGGGACGGGGGAGCTGTTTTTT
size: NA; D: TRBD1; J: TRBJ2-1; V: TRBV16; CDR3: CASSPRDRVNEQFF; DNA: TGTGCCAGCAGCCCTCGGGACAGGGTCAATGAGCAGTTCTTC